The 13 T cell receptor beta chains below come from one sample, sequenced in a study of Tregs in tolerant kidney transplant recipients. These receptors' targets are unknown. Generated by immunoSEQ multiplex PCR, the TCRdb table keeps only in-frame clones and is missing some. The table lists approximately 8,700 clones, around 49% of them singletons. Sample: CD4+ T cells from blood cultured with allogeneic cells. The receptors derive from a human donor in good health.

The chain joins TRBV29-1 to TRBJ2-3; D possibly corresponds to TRBD2 (6 bases). Germline assignment: CDR1 SQVTM and CDR2 ANQGSEA. The V end was cut by 1 base, the J end by 2 bases, with 13 bases between. CDR3 size: 15 residues. This CDR3 is CSVEGGRENTDTQYF. The CDR3 DNA reads as TGCAGCGTTGAAGGGGGACGGGAGAACACAGATACGCAGTATTTT.

This clone was seen more than once but under ten times. CDR3 DNA sequence: TGTGCCAGCAGGCCAGGGGGGGTCGGCTATGGCTACACCTTC. As protein: CASRPGGVGYGYTF. The chain recombines TRBV11-3 with TRBJ1-2; 7 bases match TRBD1. Per germline, CDR1 SGHNT and CDR2 YENEEA. V was clipped by 6 bases and J by 4 bases; unmatched bases: 8. The CDR3 sequence is 14 residues long.

The table lists this clone with many counts. The chain uses TRBV7-9 and TRBJ2-1, with D tentatively TRBD1 or TRBD2 (6 bases each). Germline V gives CDR1 SEHNR, CDR2 FQNEAQ (reference sequence). The length of the CDR3 is 14 residues. V was shortened by 1 base and J by 9 bases, with 13 bases between the two germline ends. CDR3 protein: CASSLGEVGAEQFF. In nucleotides, the CDR3 is TGTGCCAGCAGCTTAGGGGAGGTGGGGGCTGAGCAGTTCTTC.

This clone was found a few times. The rearrangement links TRBV5-1 to TRBJ2-5, with 15 bases fitting TRBD2. The V gene end was trimmed by 7 bases and the J gene end by 4 bases; junction bases not matched to a gene: 5. The CDR3 runs to 15 residues. The germline V gene encodes CDR1 SGHRS and CDR2 YFSETQ. This chain's CDR3 is CASRTSGGAVETQYF. CDR3 nucleotides: TGCGCCAGCCGGACTAGCGGGGGGGCCGTAGAGACCCAGTACTTC.

The count of this clone is one. The genes are TRBV11-2 and TRBJ2-3; 7 bases agree with TRBD1. J was trimmed by 5 bases and V by 3 bases; bases with no gene match: 8. Looked up from germline, CDR1 is SGHAT and CDR2 is FQNNGV. CDR3 length: 15 residues. This chain's CDR3 is CASSFEGARGDTQYF. The CDR3, as DNA: TGTGCCAGCAGCTTTGAGGGGGCAAGGGGAGATACGCAGTATTTT. The full variable domain, with the rest looked up from reference TRBV11-2 and TRBJ2-3, is EAGVAQSPRYKIIEKRQSVAFWCNPISGHATLYWYQQILGQGPKLLIQFQNNGVVDDSQLPKDRFSAERLKGVDSTLKIQPAKLEDSAVYLCASSFEGARGDTQYFGPGTRLTVL.

This clone was seen just once. This chain links TRBV6-6 with TRBJ2-6; TRBD1 is a possible D gene (5 bases). CDR1 is MNHNY and CDR2 is SVGAGI in the germline V gene (reference sequence). Trimming cost V 7 bases and J 4 bases, with 14 bases left between them. CDR3 size: 15 residues. The CDR3 DNA sequence: TGTGCCAGCATAACCTCAGGGTTCGGGGCCAACGTCCTGACTTTC. Translating gives CASITSGFGANVLTF.

By frequency in the sample, this clone is medium-sized. V gene TRBV30 combines with J gene TRBJ1-3, with 8 bases identical to TRBD1. Germline lookup yields CDR1 GTSNPN and CDR2 SVGIG (reference sequence). V dropped 2 bases and J dropped 1; count of bases not matched to a gene: 7. The CDR3 runs 16 residues. CDR3 sequence (DNA): TGTGCCTGGAGTAAGCAGGGGGCTTTTTCTGGAAACACCATATATTTT. Encoded protein: CAWSKQGAFSGNTIYF.

Only a few counts were recorded for this clone. J is TRBJ2-1 and V is TRBV29-1; TRBD2 matches 8 bases. The length of the CDR3 is 14 residues. Unmatched junction bases numbered 11, after V lost 5 bases and J lost 8 bases. Germline CDR1 and CDR2: SQVTM and ANQGSEA. The CDR3 DNA reads TGCAGCGTTCTTGGGACTAGGGGGGCGGATGAGCAGTTCTTC. The encoded protein is CSVLGTRGADEQFF.

This clone has just a few counts. The junction and the germline gene differ at one end; a read error may be behind it. The chain has TRBV5-1 and TRBJ1-2; D possibly corresponds to TRBD1 (5 bases). CDR3 size: 14 residues. Germline loops: CDR1 SGHRS, CDR2 YFSETQ. DNA of the CDR3: TGTGCCAGCAGCCTCTTGGGGCAGGCCTATGGCTACACCTTC. The encoded protein is CASSLLGQAYGYTF. Combining the CDR3 with reference TRBV5-1 and TRBJ1-2 gives the whole variable domain KAGVTQTPRYLIKTRGQQVTLSCSPISGHRSVSWYQQTPGQGLQFLFEYFSETQRNKGNFPGRFSGRQFSNSRSEMNVSTLELGDSALYLCASSLLGQAYGYTFGSGTRLTVV.

This clone qualifies as medium-sized. The chain joins TRBV5-4 to TRBJ1-1; D is possibly TRBD1 (5 bases). The CDR3 is 15 amino acids. The V end lost 2 bases, the J end lost 0 bases, and 11 bases lay between the germline ends. Per germline, CDR1 SGHNT and CDR2 YYREEE (reference sequence). This CDR3 reads CASSFGAMVNTEAFF. DNA of the CDR3: TGTGCCAGCAGCTTCGGGGCGATGGTGAACACTGAAGCTTTCTTT. Using reference TRBV5-4 and TRBJ1-1 for the parts outside the CDR3, the full variable domain is ETGVTQSPTHLIKTRGQQVTLRCSSQSGHNTVSWYQQALGQGPQFIFQYYREEENGRGNFPPRFSGLQFPNYSSELNVNALELDDSALYLCASSFGAMVNTEAFFGQGTRLTVV.

This clone was seen a few times. V gene TRBV11-2 combines with J gene TRBJ2-1, with 7 bases identical to TRBD1. CDR3 length equals 15 residues. V gave up 0 bases and J gave up 8 bases; unmatched junction bases: 7. Germline CDR1 and CDR2: SGHAT and FQNNGV. The CDR3 DNA sequence: TGTGCCAGCAGCTTAGATCGTCAGAGGGGGCATGAGCAGTTCTTC. Translated, it gives CASSLDRQRGHEQFF.

The chain joins TRBV7-3 to TRBJ1-1, with a tentative D call TRBD1 (5 bases). The germline V gene encodes CDR1 SGHTA and CDR2 FQGTGA. This CDR3 is built from 14 residues. V was clipped by 5 bases and J by 4 bases, with 14 bases between them. CDR3: CASSVGTPGTEAFF. The DNA for the CDR3 is TGTGCCAGCAGCGTAGGGACGCCTGGCACTGAAGCTTTCTTT.

The V call is TRBV18, the J call TRBJ2-4; 7 bases line up with TRBD1. The CDR3 runs 20 residues. Germline CDR1 KGHSH, CDR2 LQKENI. The ends lost 3 bases at V and 0 bases at J; junction bases unmatched: 17. CDR3 sequence (DNA): TGTGCCAGCTCACCCACAGGGGACCGGGGTCGATACCTAGCCAAAAACATTCAGTACTTC. Protein product: CASSPTGDRGRYLAKNIQYF.